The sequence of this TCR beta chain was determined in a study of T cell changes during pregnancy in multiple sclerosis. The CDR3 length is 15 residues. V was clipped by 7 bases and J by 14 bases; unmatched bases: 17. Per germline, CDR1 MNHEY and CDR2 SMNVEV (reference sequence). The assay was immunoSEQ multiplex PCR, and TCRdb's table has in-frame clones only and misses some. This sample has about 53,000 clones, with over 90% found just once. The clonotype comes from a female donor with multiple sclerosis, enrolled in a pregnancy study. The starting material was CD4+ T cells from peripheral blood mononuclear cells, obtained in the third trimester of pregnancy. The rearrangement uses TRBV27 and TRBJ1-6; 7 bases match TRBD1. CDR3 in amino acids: CASIGLGQISRALHF. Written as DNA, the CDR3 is TGTGCCAGCATCGGGTTGGGACAGATCAGTCGAGCCCTCCACTTT.